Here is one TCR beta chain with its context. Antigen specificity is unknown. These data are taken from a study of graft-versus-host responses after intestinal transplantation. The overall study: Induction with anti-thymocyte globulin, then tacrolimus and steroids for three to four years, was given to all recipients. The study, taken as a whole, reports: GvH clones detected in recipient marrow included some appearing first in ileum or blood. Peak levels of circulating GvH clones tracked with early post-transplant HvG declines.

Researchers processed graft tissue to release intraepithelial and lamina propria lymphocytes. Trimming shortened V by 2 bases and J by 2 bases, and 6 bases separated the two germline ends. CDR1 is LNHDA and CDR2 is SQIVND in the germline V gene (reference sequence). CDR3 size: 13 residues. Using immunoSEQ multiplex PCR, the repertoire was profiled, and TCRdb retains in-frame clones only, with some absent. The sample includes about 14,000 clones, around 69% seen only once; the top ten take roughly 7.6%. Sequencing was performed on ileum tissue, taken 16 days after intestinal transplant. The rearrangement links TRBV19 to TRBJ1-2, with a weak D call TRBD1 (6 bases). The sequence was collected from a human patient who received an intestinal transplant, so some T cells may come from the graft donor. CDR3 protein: CASSIQGNYGYTF. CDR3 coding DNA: TGTGCCAGTAGTATACAGGGGAACTATGGCTACACCTTC.